The 19 T cell receptor beta chains in this list originate from one sample, sequenced in a study of blood T cell repertoires in COVID-19. Here immunoSEQ multiplex PCR was the method, and the copy in TCRdb shows in-frame clones only, minus some. Altogether fewer than 250,000 clones are present, 80% being singletons, with the ten largest covering 6.9%. The sequenced sample was peripheral blood. The origin of the receptors is a man in his sixties with acute or convalescent COVID-19.

The CDR3, as DNA: TGTGCCAGCAGCTGGAGCGGCAGGCGAAACACTGAAGCTTTCTTT. It specifies CASSWSGRRNTEAFF. The chain recombines TRBV5-6 with TRBJ1-1, with unresolved D. V dropped 3 bases and J dropped 2 bases, with 14 bases sitting between them. Germline assignment: CDR1 SGHDT and CDR2 YYEEEE. The CDR3 sequence is 15 residues long.

The rearrangement links TRBV11-2 to TRBJ2-5, with TRBD1 matching over 7 bases. From germline, CDR1 is SGHAT and CDR2 FQNNGV. CDR3 size: 13 residues. V shed 5 bases, J shed 2 bases, and the junction held 2 bases outside the gene matches. Here the CDR3 reads CASSPDRQETQYF. In nucleotides, the CDR3 is TGTGCCAGCAGCCCGGACAGGCAAGAGACCCAGTACTTC.

This clone has more than one count but fewer than ten. The gene calls are TRBV6-5 and TRBJ1-1; D might be TRBD1 (5 bases). With 7 bases removed from V and 1 base from J, the gap between germline ends came to 10 bases. The germline V gene encodes CDR1 MNHEY and CDR2 SVGAGI. The CDR3 contains 13 residues. The CDR3 spells CASKIQENTEAFF. The CDR3 coding sequence is TGTGCCAGCAAAATACAGGAGAACACTGAAGCTTTCTTT.

The V gene is TRBV13, the J gene TRBJ1-1, with 8 bases that match TRBD1. Germline-derived CDR1 and CDR2 are PRHDT and FYEKMQ (reference sequence). The CDR3 length is 16 residues. Trimming took 2 bases from V and 5 from J; bases not matched to a gene: 10. In DNA, the CDR3 is TGTGCCAGCAGCTTAAGCCCCGGACAGGGCGGGACTGAAGCTTTCTTT. Translating gives CASSLSPGQGGTEAFF.

The chain uses TRBV6-5 and TRBJ2-4; D gene uncertain. CDR1 MNHEY and CDR2 SVGAGI come from the germline V gene. Trimming removed 7 bases at V and 0 bases at J, with 7 bases between. This CDR3 spans 13 amino acids. The CDR3 bases are TGTGCCAGCATCATGTCAGCCAAAAACATTCAGTACTTC. Protein product: CASIMSAKNIQYF.

The chain employs TRBV28 and TRBJ2-1; no clear D gene. The length of the CDR3 is 13 residues. The V gene's germline CDR1 is MDHEN and CDR2 SYDVKM. V was pared by 3 bases and J by 9 bases, with 12 bases between. This CDR3 is CASSLRIRSEQFF. For the CDR3, the DNA is TGTGCCAGCAGTTTGAGGATCCGTAGTGAGCAGTTCTTC.

This clone was found a few times. The rearrangement joins TRBV27 to TRBJ1-1; D gene unclear. The V end was cut by 1 base, the J end by 1 base, with 10 bases between. Germline CDR1 is MNHEY and CDR2 is SMNVEV (reference sequence). The CDR3 loop spans 15 amino acids. The CDR3 bases are TGTGCCAGCAGTTTATTCGACTCCCGGAACACTGAAGCTTTCTTT. Amino acid sequence: CASSLFDSRNTEAFF.

The chain combines TRBV9 with TRBJ2-7, with a possible D match to TRBD2 (6 bases). Germline V lookup: CDR1 SGDLS, CDR2 YYNGEE. Trimming left V 2 bases short and J 4 bases short, with 13 bases between. The CDR3 loop spans 14 amino acids. The CDR3 here is CASSVGGENYEQYF. Here the CDR3 DNA reads TGTGCCAGCAGCGTGGGAGGAGAGAATTACGAGCAGTACTTC.

The chain has TRBV9 and TRBJ2-1; TRBD2 agrees at 14 bases. Per the germline V gene, CDR1 is SGDLS and CDR2 is YYNGEE. V was pared by 8 bases and J by 15 bases, with 4 bases of the junction left unmatched. There are 11 residues in the CDR3. The CDR3: CARGTSGRRFF. The CDR3 DNA reads TGTGCCAGAGGGACTAGCGGGAGAAGGTTCTTC.

This clone appeared a single time. This chain connects TRBV24-1 to TRBJ2-2; possible D gene TRBD1, 5 bases. The V end was cut by 7 bases, the J end by 1 base, with 6 bases between. The CDR3 has 13 amino acids. Germline V gives CDR1 KGHDR, CDR2 SFDVKD. The CDR3 protein is CATRGQNTGELFF. The CDR3 coding sequence is TGTGCCACCAGGGGGCAGAACACCGGGGAGCTGTTTTTT.

The chain joins TRBV28 to TRBJ1-5; TRBD1 aligns across 8 bases. The germline CDR1 and CDR2 sequences are MDHEN and SYDVKM. J lost 5 bases, V lost 6 bases, and 0 bases had no gene match. The CDR3 runs 12 residues. The CDR3 loop reads CASRQGDQPQHF. The CDR3 DNA is TGTGCCAGCAGACAGGGGGATCAGCCCCAGCATTTT.

The chain carries TRBV6-5 and TRBJ1-1; tentative D call: TRBD1 (6 bases). CDR3 size: 15 residues. From germline, CDR1 is MNHEY and CDR2 SVGAGI. The germline V and J ends were trimmed by 1 base and 4 bases, with 13 bases remaining between them. Here the CDR3 DNA reads TGTGCCAGCAGTTACTACAGGGAGACGGGCACTGAAGCTTTCTTT. Translated: CASSYYRETGTEAFF.

The V and J genes are TRBV5-1 and TRBJ2-7; 10 bases agree with TRBD1. Germline V gene lookup returns CDR1 SGHRS and CDR2 YFSETQ. The CDR3 runs 16 residues. V lost 0 bases and J lost 5; bases outside the gene matches: 8. CDR3 sequence: CASSLVSGQGRNEQYF. The CDR3 region has the DNA TGCGCCAGCAGCTTGGTCTCGGGACAGGGGCGGAACGAGCAGTACTTC.

This clone was detected only a few times. The V gene is TRBV7-9, the J gene TRBJ1-1; TRBD1 might be the D (6 bases). Trimming took off 5 bases at V and 4 bases at J, with 14 bases between the two ends. Germline-derived CDR1 and CDR2 are SEHNR and FQNEAQ (reference sequence). The length of the CDR3 is 14 residues. DNA of the CDR3: TGTGCCAGCAGCCCGGGACAAATTGGCACTGAAGCTTTCTTT. This translates into CASSPGQIGTEAFF. The full variable domain, in which reference TRBV7-9 and TRBJ1-1 provide the parts outside the CDR3, is DTGVSQNPRHKITKRGQNVTFRCDPISEHNRLYWYRQTLGQGPEFLTYFQNEAQLEKSRLLSDRFSAERPKGSFSTLEIQRTEQGDSAMYLCASSPGQIGTEAFFGQGTRLTVV.

About this clone itself: This CDR3 is also generated by other DNA sequences in the sample. The chain is built from TRBV29-1 and TRBJ1-3; 8 positions match TRBD1. The J segment lost 4 bases and the V segment lost 7 bases, leaving 6 bases of the junction unmatched. The germline V gene encodes CDR1 SQVTM and CDR2 ANQGSEA. The CDR3 runs 13 residues. CDR3 residues: CSAGQGGGNTIYF. CDR3 bases: TGCAGCGCCGGACAGGGCGGAGGAAACACCATATATTTT.

The chain joins TRBV27 to TRBJ2-2; D unresolved. This CDR3 is built from 12 residues. Trimming took off 4 bases at V and 3 bases at J, with 3 bases between the two ends. Germline CDR1 and CDR2: MNHEY and SMNVEV (reference sequence). CDR3 in amino acids: CASSSYTGELFF. DNA of the CDR3: TGTGCCAGCAGTTCCTACACCGGGGAGCTGTTTTTT.

This chain joins TRBV6-6 and TRBJ1-5; D remains ambiguous. Deletions cut 2 bases from V and 0 bases from J, with 8 bases between. CDR3 length equals 15 residues. Germline lookup yields CDR1 MNHNY and CDR2 SVGAGI (reference sequence). The CDR3 DNA reads as TGTGCCAGCAGTTACGACTTTTATAGCAATCAGCCCCAGCATTTT. Amino acids: CASSYDFYSNQPQHF.

The CDR3, as DNA: TGTGCCAGCAGCTTATACGGGAGCTCCTACGAGCAGTACTTC. Protein: CASSLYGSSYEQYF. V usage is TRBV7-2 and J usage is TRBJ2-7; TRBD2 is a possible D gene (6 bases). From germline, CDR1 is SGHTA and CDR2 FQGNSA. The CDR3 contains 14 residues. V lost 2 bases to trimming and J lost 0 bases, with 8 bases between them.

V gene TRBV19 combines with J gene TRBJ1-5; D gene unclear. The CDR3 consists of 13 residues. CDR1 is LNHDA and CDR2 is SQIVND in the germline V gene (reference sequence). V lost 0 bases to trimming and J lost 8 bases, with 8 bases between them. CDR3: CASSIEQYEPQHF. CDR3 sequence (DNA): TGTGCCAGTAGTATAGAACAGTACGAGCCCCAGCATTTT.